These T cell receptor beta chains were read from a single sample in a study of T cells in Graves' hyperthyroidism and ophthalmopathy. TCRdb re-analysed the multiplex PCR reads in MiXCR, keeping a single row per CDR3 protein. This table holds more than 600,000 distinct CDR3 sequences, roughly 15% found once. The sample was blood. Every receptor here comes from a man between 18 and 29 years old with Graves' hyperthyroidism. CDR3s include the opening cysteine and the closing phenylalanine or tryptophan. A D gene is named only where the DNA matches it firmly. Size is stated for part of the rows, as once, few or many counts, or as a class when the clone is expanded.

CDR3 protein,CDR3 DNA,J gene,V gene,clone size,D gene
CASRGPLEGSYEQYF,TGTGCCAGCAGGGGCCCTTTGGAGGGCTCCTACGAGCAGTACTTC,TRBJ2-7,TRBV2,few,-
CASSEGAGTGFFYEQYF,TGTGCCAGCAGTGAAGGGGCCGGGACAGGGTTTTTTTACGAGCAGTACTTC,TRBJ2-7,TRBV6-1,-,TRBD1
CAISEFQETQYF,TGTGCCATCAGTGAGTTTCAAGAGACCCAGTACTTC,TRBJ2-5,TRBV10-3,many,-
CASSTTTSGGNTQYF,TGTGCCAGCAGCACAACGACTAGCGGGGGGAATACGCAGTATTTT,TRBJ2-3,TRBV7-2,-,TRBD2
CASSLEGLAGVTDTQYF,TGCGCCAGCAGCTTGGAAGGACTAGCGGGAGTTACAGATACGCAGTATTTT,TRBJ2-3,TRBV5-1,many,TRBD2
CASGLVLRYPDTQYF,TGTGCTAGTGGTTTGGTTTTAAGGTACCCAGATACGCAGTATTTT,TRBJ2-3,TRBV12-5,-,-
CASSLLGGGNEQFF,TGTGCCAGCAGTTTATTGGGGGGTGGCAATGAGCAGTTCTTC,TRBJ2-1,TRBV27,few,-
CASSLFGTGINEQYF,TGTGCCAGCTCACTGTTCGGGACAGGGATCAACGAGCAGTACTTC,TRBJ2-7,TRBV18,few,TRBD1
CAWSARGGALNSPLHF,TGTGCCTGGAGTGCACGAGGAGGGGCATTGAATTCACCCCTCCACTTT,TRBJ1-6,TRBV30,-,-
CASSQGEDRSPDRDTQYF,TGTGCCAGCAGCCAAGGGGAAGACAGGTCCCCCGACCGAGATACGCAGTATTTT,TRBJ2-3,TRBV14,few,-
CASSRQGNDGYTF,TGCGCCAGCAGCAGACAGGGGAACGATGGCTACACCTTC,TRBJ1-2,TRBV5-1,-,TRBD1
CASSVDGRVWSTDTQYF,TGTGCCAGCAGCGTAGACGGGAGAGTGTGGAGCACAGATACGCAGTATTTT,TRBJ2-3,TRBV9,few,-
CASSEATGGVEKLFF,TGCGCCAGCAGTGAGGCAACAGGGGGCGTCGAAAAACTGTTTTTT,TRBJ1-4,TRBV10-2,-,TRBD1
CASSLAVGEQFF,TGTGCCAGCAGCTTAGCCGTCGGGGAGCAGTTCTTC,TRBJ2-1,TRBV7-2,many,-
CASSPGWSETQYF,TGTGCCAGCAGCCCCGGATGGTCGGAGACCCAGTACTTC,TRBJ2-5,TRBV7-9,many,-
CASSSAGTASQTQYF,TGTGCCAGCAGTTCCGCGGGGACAGCGTCCCAGACCCAGTACTTC,TRBJ2-5,TRBV28,few,-
CASSHHTSNEQYF,TGCGCCAGCAGCCACCATACTAGCAATGAGCAGTACTTC,TRBJ2-7,TRBV4-1,-,-
CASSSGQGISYEQYF,TGCGCCAGCAGCTCCGGACAGGGGATATCCTACGAGCAGTACTTC,TRBJ2-7,TRBV5-1,few,TRBD1
CASGSPDRDIYEQYF,TGTGCCAGCGGGTCACCGGACAGGGATATTTACGAGCAGTACTTC,TRBJ2-7,TRBV6-1,-,TRBD1
CASIWGHEQYF,TGTGCCAGCATCTGGGGACACGAGCAGTACTTC,TRBJ2-7,TRBV12-3/TRBV12-4,-,-
CASSLKITGGQETQYF,TGTGCCAGCAGCTTGAAAATAACAGGGGGACAAGAGACCCAGTACTTC,TRBJ2-5,TRBV5-4,-,TRBD1
CSVEGGRDGELFF,TGCAGCGTTGAGGGGGGGCGCGACGGGGAGCTGTTTTTT,TRBJ2-2,TRBV29-1,-,-
CASSFWQGPMNEQFF,TGTGCCAGCAGTTTTTGGCAGGGGCCAATGAATGAGCAGTTCTTC,TRBJ2-1,TRBV12-3/TRBV12-4,few,-
CSALGLGENDETQYF,TGCAGTGCTTTAGGTTTGGGGGAGAATGATGAGACCCAGTACTTC,TRBJ2-5,TRBV20-1,few,-
CSARFPGGRGEQYF,TGCAGTGCTAGATTCCCTGGCGGGAGAGGCGAGCAGTACTTC,TRBJ2-7,TRBV20-1,-,TRBD2
CASRSGNAFYEQYF,TGTGCCAGCCGTAGCGGGAACGCGTTTTACGAGCAGTACTTC,TRBJ2-7,TRBV6-1,-,TRBD2
CASMKGKGNEQYF,TGTGCCAGCATGAAGGGTAAGGGGAACGAGCAGTACTTC,TRBJ2-7,TRBV6-1,-,-
CASRREPPGDNEQFF,TGTGCCAGCAGGCGGGAGCCCCCGGGGGACAATGAGCAGTTCTTC,TRBJ2-1,TRBV6-1,-,TRBD2
CATGPPDQPQHF,TGTGCCACTGGGCCCCCGGATCAGCCCCAGCATTTT,TRBJ1-5,TRBV28,many,-
CASSQVAAGNSYEQYF,TGCGCCAGCAGCCAAGTCGCTGCCGGAAACTCCTACGAGCAGTACTTC,TRBJ2-7,TRBV4-1,few,-
CASSLARLNTEAFF,TGTGCCAGCAGCTTGGCCAGACTGAACACTGAAGCTTTCTTT,TRBJ1-1,TRBV5-8,-,-
CASSSSGTDYEQYF,TGTGCCAGCAGTTCTTCCGGGACAGATTACGAGCAGTACTTC,TRBJ2-7,TRBV28,many,TRBD1
CASSHTDAYEQYF,TGTGCCAGCAGTCACACGGACGCGTACGAGCAGTACTTC,TRBJ2-7,TRBV27,many,-
CASSPGSRGLPNQSQHF,TGCGCCAGCAGCCCGGGCTCGAGGGGACTTCCCAATCAGTCCCAGCATTTT,TRBJ1-5,TRBV4-1,few,-
CASSLGLMANYGYTF,TGCGCCAGCAGCTTGGGACTCATGGCTAACTATGGCTACACCTTC,TRBJ1-2,TRBV5-1,many,-
CASSDDTGGGQETQYF,TGTGCCAGCAGTGATGACACCGGAGGGGGCCAAGAGACCCAGTACTTC,TRBJ2-5,TRBV2,-,-
CASSPEPGLPEQYF,TGTGCCAGCAGCCCCGAGCCGGGTCTCCCCGAGCAGTACTTC,TRBJ2-7,TRBV9,-,-
CASSPKELSTDTQYF,TGTGCCAGCTCACCCAAGGAGCTTAGCACAGATACGCAGTATTTT,TRBJ2-3,TRBV18,many,-
CASSLSPGSGNTIYF,TGTGCCAGCAGTTTATCTCCCGGCTCTGGAAACACCATATATTTT,TRBJ1-3,TRBV27,-,-
CASTQGAIYNEQFF,TGTGCCAGCACACAGGGGGCAATCTACAATGAGCAGTTCTTC,TRBJ2-1,TRBV28,once,TRBD1
CASSFLTSGSSYEQYF,TGTGCCAGCAGCTTCCTGACTAGCGGTAGCTCCTACGAGCAGTACTTC,TRBJ2-7,TRBV7-9,-,TRBD2
CASSFQPGNTIYF,TGTGCCAGCAGTTTCCAGCCTGGAAACACCATATATTTT,TRBJ1-3,TRBV27,-,-
CASSMGRQLQNTEAFF,TGTGCCAGTAGTATGGGCCGGCAACTGCAGAACACTGAAGCTTTCTTT,TRBJ1-1,TRBV19,-,-
CASSLEASGLQETQYF,TGTGCTAGCAGCTTAGAAGCTAGCGGACTACAAGAGACCCAGTACTTC,TRBJ2-5,TRBV7-7,-,TRBD2
CASSSTGLAGAPYNEQFF,TGTGCCAGCAGCTCCACAGGTCTAGCGGGAGCCCCCTACAATGAGCAGTTCTTC,TRBJ2-1,TRBV7-2,many,TRBD2
CSASGDQPQHF,TGCAGTGCTAGTGGTGATCAGCCCCAGCATTTT,TRBJ1-5,TRBV20-1,few,-
CASSQEYRGGPYEQYF,TGCGCCAGCAGCCAAGAATACCGCGGGGGACCCTACGAGCAGTACTTC,TRBJ2-7,TRBV4-1,-,TRBD2
CSARVDRGDQETQYF,TGCAGTGCTAGAGTCGACAGGGGGGACCAAGAGACCCAGTACTTC,TRBJ2-5,TRBV20-1,few,TRBD1
CASSSPTGSGYGYTF,TGTGCCAGCAGTTCTCCCACGGGGAGTGGGTATGGCTACACCTTC,TRBJ1-2,TRBV7-9,-,-
CASSAPGQGAYEQYF,TGTGCCAGCAGTGCCCCGGGACAGGGGGCATACGAGCAGTACTTC,TRBJ2-7,TRBV6-2/TRBV6-3,-,TRBD1